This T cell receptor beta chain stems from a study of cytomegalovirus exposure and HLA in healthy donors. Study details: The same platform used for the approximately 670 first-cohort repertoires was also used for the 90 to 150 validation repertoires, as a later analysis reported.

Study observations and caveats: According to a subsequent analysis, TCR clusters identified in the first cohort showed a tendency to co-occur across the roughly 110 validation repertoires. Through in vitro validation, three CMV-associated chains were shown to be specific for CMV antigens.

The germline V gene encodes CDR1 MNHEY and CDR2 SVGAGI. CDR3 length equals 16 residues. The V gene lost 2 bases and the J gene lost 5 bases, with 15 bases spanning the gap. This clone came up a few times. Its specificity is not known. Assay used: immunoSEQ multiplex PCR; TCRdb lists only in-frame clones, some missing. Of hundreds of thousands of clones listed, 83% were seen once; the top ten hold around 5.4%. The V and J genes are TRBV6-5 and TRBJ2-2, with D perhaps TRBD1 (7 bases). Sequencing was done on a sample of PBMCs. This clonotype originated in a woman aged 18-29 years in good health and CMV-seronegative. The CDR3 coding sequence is TGTGCCAGCAGTTACGTCGGCAGGGGGAGGACCGGGGAGCTGTTTTTT. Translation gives CASSYVGRGRTGELFF.